Following are 16 T cell receptor beta chains from one sample sequenced in a study of T cells in Graves' hyperthyroidism and ophthalmopathy. TCR beta CDR3 region amplification was performed from RNA transcripts. The HTBI set primed first-round TCR CDR3 RT-PCR. TCRdb used MiXCR to reprocess the multiplex PCR reads, holding one entry per CDR3 protein. The table includes around 250,000 distinct CDR3 sequences, approximately 16% detected once. Sequences were obtained from blood. These receptor sequences come from a woman between 18 and 29 years old with Graves' ophthalmopathy.

This clonotype has ten or more counts. This chain uses TRBV6-5 with TRBJ1-5; no definite D call. Germline V CDR1 and CDR2: MNHEY, SVGAGI. Deletions cut 0 bases from V and 0 bases from J, with 6 bases between. The CDR3 sequence is 15 residues long. The CDR3 is CASSYSASSNQPQHF. CDR3 nucleotides: TGTGCCAGCAGTTACTCGGCCAGTAGCAATCAGCCCCAGCATTTT.

This clonotype was found many times. The rearrangement uses TRBV6-1 and TRBJ2-1, with 14 bases identical to TRBD2. Per the germline V gene, CDR1 is MNHNS and CDR2 is SASEGT. V trimming: 6 bases; J trimming: 5 bases; junction bases outside the gene matches: 6. The CDR3 consists of 16 residues. For the CDR3, the DNA is TGTGCCAGCAGGACCCGACTAGCGGGAGGGGACAATGAGCAGTTCTTC. This translates into CASRTRLAGGDNEQFF.

This clonotype was recorded a few times. CDR3 protein: CASSYGTELLGQYF. DNA for the CDR3: TGTGCCAGCAGCTATGGGACAGAACTTTTGGGGCAGTACTTC. V and J are TRBV5-6 and TRBJ2-7; 7 bases agree with TRBD1. V lost 3 bases and J lost 9; bases outside the gene matches: 12. The CDR3 sequence is 14 residues long. CDR1 and CDR2 from the germline V gene are SGHDT and YYEEEE.

There are a few counts of this clonotype. This may arise from a read error, as a much more abundant clone is one base away. The chain couples TRBV2 to TRBJ2-1; 10 bases fit TRBD1. Germline V lookup: CDR1 SNHLY, CDR2 FYNNEI. CDR3 length equals 14 residues. Trimming cost V 6 bases and J 10 bases; bases outside gene matches: 9. The chain's CDR3 is CASSHDRGRGEQFF. As DNA, the CDR3 is TGTGCCAGCAGCCACGACAGGGGGCGCGGCGAGCAGTTCTTC.

This clonotype was detected a few times. In DNA form, the CDR3 reads TGTGCCAGTAGTATGGTCGGGGACGAGCAGTACTTC. Translating gives CASSMVGDEQYF. The chain carries TRBV19 and TRBJ2-7; a weak D match, TRBD2 (5 bases). CDR1 and CDR2 from the germline V gene are LNHDA and SQIVND (reference sequence). There are 12 residues in the CDR3. Trimming took off 3 bases at V and 5 bases at J, with 8 bases between the two ends.

The sample holds many counts of this clonotype. The J gene is TRBJ2-7, the V gene TRBV6-1; D is unresolved. CDR1 is MNHNS and CDR2 is SASEGT in the germline V gene. Trimming left V 3 bases short and J 3 bases short, with 6 bases between. The length of the CDR3 is 12 residues. The CDR3 nucleotides read TGTGCCAGCAGTGAGGGGTTCTACGAGCAGTACTTC. Protein product: CASSEGFYEQYF.

This clonotype appeared many times. V usage is TRBV5-1 and J usage is TRBJ1-1, with D possibly being TRBD1 (6 bases). Germline CDR1 SGHRS, CDR2 YFSETQ. This CDR3 spans 16 amino acids. With 4 bases removed from V and 1 base from J, the gap between germline ends came to 17 bases. Here the CDR3 reads CASSPDSGHPNTEAFF. CDR3 bases: TGCGCCAGCAGCCCCGACTCGGGACACCCGAACACTGAAGCTTTCTTT.

This chain joins TRBV7-6 and TRBJ1-5; unclear D gene. V was trimmed by 1 base and J by 7 bases, leaving 11 bases between them. There are 14 residues in the CDR3. The germline CDR1 and CDR2 sequences are SGHVS and FNYEAQ. CDR3 coding DNA: TGTGCCAGCAGCTTAGGTCCCTCGGGACAGCCCCAGCATTTT. Its translation: CASSLGPSGQPQHF.

This clonotype showed up many times. The chain couples TRBV28 to TRBJ2-5; 12 bases match TRBD2. CDR1 and CDR2 (germline): MDHEN, SYDVKM. After removal of 6 bases from V and 1 base from J, the junction contained 6 bases not matched to a gene. The CDR3 contains 16 residues. CDR3 nucleotide sequence: TGTGCCAGCAGCCGCGGACTAGCGGGACTCCAAGAGACCCAGTACTTC. Translation gives CASSRGLAGLQETQYF.

This clonotype has just a few counts. A much larger clone sits a single nucleotide away, making a read error possible. No conserved phenylalanine or tryptophan ends this CDR3, so it is likely a read error. The CDR3 DNA reads TGTGCCATCAGTCGGGATAGTAGCACTGAAGCTTTCCTT. Its translation is CAISRDSSTEAFL. This chain connects TRBV10-3 to TRBJ1-1; D remains ambiguous. Trimming removed 5 bases from V and 4 bases from J, with 11 bases in between. This CDR3 comprises 13 residues. CDR1 is ENHRY and CDR2 is SYGVKD in the germline V gene.

The V and J genes are TRBV28 and TRBJ2-2, with 7 bases that match TRBD1. Germline V gene data show CDR1 as MDHEN and CDR2 as SYDVKM. CDR3 length equals 15 residues. After removal of 2 bases from V and 6 bases from J, the junction contained 6 bases not matched to a gene. The CDR3 DNA reads as TGTGCCAGCAGTTTACCCAGGGGGTTGGCCGGGGAGCTGTTTTTT. Protein product: CASSLPRGLAGELFF.

In its sample, this clonotype was seen a few times. CDR3 amino acids: CATRGSNQPQHF. In DNA form, the CDR3 reads TGTGCCACCAGGGGGAGCAATCAGCCCCAGCATTTT. The rearrangement joins TRBV10-3 to TRBJ1-5; 7 positions agree with TRBD1. Germline assignment: CDR1 ENHRY and CDR2 SYGVKD. The ends lost 10 bases at V and 1 base at J; junction bases unmatched: 1. The CDR3 spans 12 residues.

This clonotype was seen ten or more times. The CDR3 protein is CASSLGLAGGPTRDEQFF. CDR3 nucleotides: TGTGCCAGCAGCTTAGGACTAGCGGGAGGCCCGACCAGGGATGAGCAGTTCTTC. This chain joins TRBV7-9 and TRBJ2-1; 13 bases align to TRBD2. CDR1 SEHNR and CDR2 FQNEAQ come from the germline V gene (reference sequence). The CDR3 has 18 residues. The V gene end was trimmed by 1 base and the J gene end by 8 bases; junction bases not matched to a gene: 11.

This clonotype was picked up many times. This rearrangement joins TRBV28 to TRBJ1-1, with 9 positions matching TRBD1. CDR3 length equals 15 residues. Losses at the gene ends were 5 bases for V and 11 bases for J; bases not matched to a gene: 15. Germline lookup yields CDR1 MDHEN and CDR2 SYDVKM. The DNA of the CDR3 is TGTGCCAGCAGTCCCGGGAACAGGGGGCGATTTAGGGCTTTCTTT. Translating gives CASSPGNRGRFRAFF.

This clonotype came up many times. The chain links TRBV12-5 to TRBJ2-1; no definite D call. The V and J ends lost 2 bases and 10 bases respectively, with 9 bases between them. The V gene's germline CDR1 is LGHNT and CDR2 FRNRAP. This CDR3 has 12 residues. CDR3 bases: TGTGCTAGTGGTTTGCCCCGGTCCGAGCAGTTCTTC. It specifies CASGLPRSEQFF. Full variable domain (rest looked up from reference TRBV12-5 and TRBJ2-1): DARVTQTPRHKVTEMGQEVTMRCQPILGHNTVFWYRQTMMQGLELLAYFRNRAPLDDSGMPKDRFSAEMPDATLATLKIQPSEPRDSAVYFCASGLPRSEQFFGPGTRLTVL.

This clonotype was observed at least ten times. The chain combines TRBV5-4 with TRBJ2-3; no clear D gene. CDR3 length equals 15 residues. Germline V lookup: CDR1 SGHNT, CDR2 YYREEE (reference sequence). V was pared by 0 bases and J by 3 bases, with 11 bases between. The CDR3 protein is CASSLGGSRTDTQYF. CDR3 in DNA: TGTGCCAGCAGCTTGGGGGGATCTCGTACAGATACGCAGTATTTT.